This T cell receptor beta chain was sequenced for a study of blood T cell repertoires in COVID-19. Overall study: Spain, Italy and the United States supplied samples that represented acute and convalescent COVID-19. Nucleic acid was either cDNA or gDNA, and it came from T cells, B-cell-depleted T cells, or PBMCs.

In Cohort 3, a recovered donor had either two negative PCRs, clearance, or symptom resolution. Original handling: Amplification of reference gene primers was used by the study to estimate nucleated cell counts. Repertoires were generated with immunoSEQ multiplex PCR, while TCRdb's copy carries only in-frame clones and drops some. The V and J calls and clone size come from that table; D and trimming were worked out from the DNA. There are about 270,000 clones in the sample; approximately 91% occur only once, and around 1% lies in the top ten. Trimming shortened V by 2 bases and J by 6 bases, and 25 bases separated the two germline ends. This CDR3 has 18 amino acids. Germline CDR1 MGHRA, CDR2 YSYEKL.

Sequenced material: PBMCs or T cells enriched from blood (not recorded which). The chain links TRBV4-1 to TRBJ1-2; D unclear. The receptor comes from a woman aged 25-40 years who had recovered from COVID-19. CDR3 protein: CASSQQENLSPPIDGYTF. CDR3 nucleotides: TGCGCCAGCAGCCAACAAGAAAACCTCTCGCCTCCTATCGATGGCTACACCTTC.